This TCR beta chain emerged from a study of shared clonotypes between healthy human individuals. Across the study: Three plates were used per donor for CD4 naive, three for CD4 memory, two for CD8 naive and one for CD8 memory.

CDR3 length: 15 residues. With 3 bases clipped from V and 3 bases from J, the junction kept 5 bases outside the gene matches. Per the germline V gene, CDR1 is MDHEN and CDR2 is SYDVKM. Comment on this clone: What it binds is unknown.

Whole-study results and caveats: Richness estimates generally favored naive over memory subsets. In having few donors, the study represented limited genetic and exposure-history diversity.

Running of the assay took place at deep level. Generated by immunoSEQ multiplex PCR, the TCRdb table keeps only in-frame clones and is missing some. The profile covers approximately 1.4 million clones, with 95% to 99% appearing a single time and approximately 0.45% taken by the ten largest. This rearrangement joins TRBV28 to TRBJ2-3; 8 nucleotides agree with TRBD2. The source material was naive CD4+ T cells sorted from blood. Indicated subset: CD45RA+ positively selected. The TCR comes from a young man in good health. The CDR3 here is CASSFIAGGTDTQYF. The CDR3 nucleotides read TGTGCCAGCAGTTTTATCGCGGGAGGAACAGATACGCAGTATTTT.